These 7 T cell receptor beta chains were all obtained from the same sample, sequenced in a study of identical twins (dated by TCRdb to about 2016). Libraries were built with 5' RACE. The sequencing machine was an Illumina HiSeq 2000. TCRdb passed the public sequencing reads through fastp at Q25 and MiXCR, retaining productive beta sequences. Duplicate CDR3 protein sequences are folded into a single record with the most common DNA and genes. In this sample the table shows 350,000 to 500,000 distinct CDR3 sequences, about 18% of which occur a single time. Less than 15% of the sample goes to the ten largest clones. The sample comprised naive T cells sorted from blood. In light of the paper, this sample's cell subset or site label describes: cells isolated with a human naive T-cell isolation kit. Receptor source: a man aged 45 to 65 in good health.

This clonotype was seen a few times. The chain carries TRBV20-1 and TRBJ2-5, with TRBD2 matching 7 bases. V lost 1 base, J lost 4 bases, and 3 bases stayed unmatched. Germline loops: CDR1 DFQATT, CDR2 SNEGSKA (reference sequence). This CDR3 is built from 13 residues. Here the CDR3 reads CSARGRGGETQYF. CDR3 nucleotides: TGCAGTGCTAGAGGCCGCGGGGGAGAGACCCAGTACTTC.

J is TRBJ2-7 and V is TRBV5-4; D is perhaps TRBD2 (6 bases). CDR3 size: 14 residues. Trimming shortened V by 4 bases and J by 7 bases, and 18 bases separated the two germline ends. Germline assignment: CDR1 SGHNT and CDR2 YYREEE (reference sequence). As DNA, the CDR3 is TGTGCCAGCAGCCCCTGGGGGGTCGGACGGGAGCAGTACTTC. Residues: CASSPWGVGREQYF.

This clonotype was observed a handful of times. The genes are TRBV5-6 and TRBJ2-1; 9 bases line up with TRBD2. Germline V gene data show CDR1 as SGHDT and CDR2 as YYEEEE. CDR3 length equals 19 residues. V shed 1 base, J shed 5 bases, and the junction held 16 bases outside the gene matches. The CDR3: CASSLTSSGDTNFDNEQFF. The CDR3 DNA reads TGTGCCAGCAGCTTGACGTCTAGCGGGGACACGAACTTTGACAATGAGCAGTTCTTC.

This clonotype was seen only a few times. The rearrangement joins TRBV7-9 to TRBJ1-5; D uncertain. This CDR3 comprises 14 residues. The V gene's germline CDR1 is SEHNR and CDR2 FQNEAQ (reference sequence). The V end lost 4 bases, the J end lost 4 bases, and 11 bases lay between the germline ends. The CDR3 reads CASSYGHLNQPQHF. The DNA of the CDR3 is TGTGCCAGCAGCTACGGGCACTTAAATCAGCCCCAGCATTTT.

This clonotype has just a few counts. J is TRBJ1-5 and V is TRBV12-3 or TRBV12-4; 7 bases fit TRBD1. J was trimmed by 1 base and V by 8 bases; bases with no gene match: 2. The CDR3 is 13 amino acids. CDR3 DNA sequence: TGTGCCAGCCGGGACAGAAGCAATCAGCCCCAGCATTTT. Translating gives CASRDRSNQPQHF.

This clonotype has a count of ten or more. The chain links TRBV5-1 to TRBJ1-1; D is ambiguous. The V and J ends lost 2 bases and 0 bases respectively, with 8 bases between them. The CDR3 loop spans 14 amino acids. From germline, CDR1 is SGHRS and CDR2 YFSETQ. The CDR3 nucleotides are TGCGCCAGCAGCTTTGGGCAGATGAACACTGAAGCTTTCTTT. Protein product: CASSFGQMNTEAFF.

This chain uses TRBV7-9 with TRBJ1-4; the match to TRBD1 covers 7 bases. Germline V gives CDR1 SEHNR, CDR2 FQNEAQ (reference sequence). The ends lost 5 bases at V and 6 bases at J; junction bases unmatched: 9. The CDR3 has 15 residues. Written as DNA, the CDR3 is TGTGCCAGCAGCCGGACAGGATTGCGGTATGAAAAACTGTTTTTT. This translates into CASSRTGLRYEKLFF.